Shown below are 16 T cell receptor beta chains from a single sample sequenced in a study of PD-L1 blockade in urothelial cancer. The method was immunoSEQ multiplex PCR; TCRdb's version includes in-frame clones alone and lacks a portion of them. The profile shows some 100,000 clones, 91% of them singletons. This specimen was PBMCs, taken around atezolizumab (anti-PD-L1) treatment. The origin of the receptors is a woman older than 75 with urothelial cancer.

On this clone itself: At one end the junction does not follow the germline gene, possibly because of a read error. The V call is TRBV18, the J call TRBJ2-3, with 9 bases that match TRBD2. The CDR3 covers 16 residues. The germline V gene encodes CDR1 KGHSH and CDR2 LQKENI. In nucleotides, the CDR3 is TGTGCCAGCTCGCCACTCGCGGGAGGGGACACAGATACGCAGTATTTT. This translates into CASSPLAGGDTDTQYF.

The CDR3 coding sequence is TGTGCCAGTAATGACAGGACTGGTCAGCCCCAGCATTTT. Protein product: CASNDRTGQPQHF. J is TRBJ1-5 and V is TRBV19; TRBD1 is a possible D gene (6 bases). From germline, CDR1 is LNHDA and CDR2 SQIVND (reference sequence). V dropped 7 bases and J dropped 6 bases, with 13 bases sitting between them. The CDR3 length is 13 residues.

V gene TRBV2 combines with J gene TRBJ2-1; 7 positions agree with TRBD2. The CDR3 runs to 16 residues. V lost 6 bases and J lost 0; bases outside the gene matches: 8. Germline CDR1 is SNHLY and CDR2 is FYNNEI. The CDR3 sequence is CASRKDSGSSYNEQFF. CDR3 nucleotide sequence: TGTGCCAGCAGGAAGGATAGCGGGTCCTCCTACAATGAGCAGTTCTTC.

This clone was seen once. The chain combines TRBV27 with TRBJ1-1; D remains unclear. The CDR3 length is 18 residues. Germline CDR1 reads MNHEY; CDR2 reads SMNVEV (reference sequence). V lost 4 bases and J 0 bases, leaving 21 bases between the germline ends. CDR3 region: CASSSTNLAPAMNTEAFF. CDR3 sequence (DNA): TGTGCCAGCAGTTCCACAAATCTAGCTCCTGCGATGAACACTGAAGCTTTCTTT.

The chain uses TRBV7-8 and TRBJ1-3; the D gene is possibly TRBD1 (5 bases). The V end was cut by 5 bases, the J end by 0 bases, with 20 bases between. The CDR3 loop spans 18 amino acids. Germline V gives CDR1 SGHVS, CDR2 FQNEAQ. CDR3 residues: CASSPGGWGLSSGNTIYF. CDR3 DNA: TGTGCCAGCAGCCCCGGAGGGTGGGGGTTAAGCTCTGGAAACACCATATATTTT. Based on the CDR3 plus reference TRBV7-8 and TRBJ1-3, the full variable domain is GAGVSQSPRYKVAKRGQDVALRCDPISGHVSLFWYQQALGQGPEFLTYFQNEAQLDKSGLPSDRFFAERPEGSVSTLKIQRTQQEDSAVYLCASSPGGWGLSSGNTIYFGEGSWLTVV.

The chain joins TRBV6-5 to TRBJ1-1; tentative D call: TRBD1 (5 bases). Looked up from germline, CDR1 is MNHEY and CDR2 is SVGAGI. The V gene lost 7 bases and the J gene lost 4 bases, with 13 bases spanning the gap. CDR3 length: 13 amino acids. CDR3 sequence (DNA): TGTGCCAGCAAAAACGGGGGAGGCACTGAAGCTTTCTTT. This sequence encodes CASKNGGGTEAFF.

V is TRBV27 and J is TRBJ2-5, with TRBD2 identical over 13 bases. V was clipped by 2 bases and J by 2 bases; unmatched bases: 11. Germline V gene lookup returns CDR1 MNHEY and CDR2 SMNVEV (reference sequence). The CDR3 extends over 19 amino acids. The CDR3 here is CASSLVLAGGPRDQETQYF. CDR3 in DNA: TGTGCCAGCAGTTTAGTACTAGCGGGAGGGCCGCGTGATCAAGAGACCCAGTACTTC.

The J gene is TRBJ2-6, the V gene TRBV4-1; D perhaps matches TRBD2 (6 bases). V was cut by 0 bases and J by 0 bases, with 15 bases left in between. The CDR3 runs 19 residues. Germline CDR1 is MGHRA and CDR2 is YSYEKL. CDR3 loop: CASSQDPPGTGSGANVLTF. The DNA of the CDR3 is TGCGCCAGCAGCCAAGACCCCCCCGGGACTGGCTCTGGGGCCAACGTCCTGACTTTC.

The CDR3 is CASSPTNRGGTEAFF. CDR3 sequence (DNA): TGTGCCAGCTCACCAACGAACAGGGGGGGGACTGAAGCTTTCTTT. The chain is built from TRBV18 and TRBJ1-1, with 8 nucleotides matching TRBD1. With V trimmed by 2 bases and J by 5 bases, 7 bases remained unmatched. The CDR3 contains 15 residues. Germline loops: CDR1 KGHSH, CDR2 LQKENI.

The chain combines TRBV7-9 with TRBJ1-3; D uncertain. The CDR3 consists of 17 residues. Per the germline V gene, CDR1 is SEHNR and CDR2 is FQNEAQ (reference sequence). V lost 0 bases to trimming and J lost 2 bases, with 14 bases between them. CDR3 residues: CASSLAAGRKTGNTIYF. CDR3 in DNA: TGTGCCAGCAGCTTAGCGGCGGGGAGGAAAACTGGAAACACCATATATTTT.

The chain uses TRBV27 and TRBJ2-1, with D maybe TRBD2 (5 bases). Trimming stripped 5 bases from V and 6 bases from J, with 11 bases between. The germline CDR1 and CDR2 sequences are MNHEY and SMNVEV (reference sequence). This CDR3 region has 13 residues. The CDR3 here is CASSTTRFNEQFF. Here the CDR3 DNA reads TGTGCCAGCAGTACAACTAGGTTCAATGAGCAGTTCTTC.

The chain combines TRBV19 with TRBJ1-1; 9 bases map to TRBD1. Per germline, CDR1 LNHDA and CDR2 SQIVND (reference sequence). CDR3 length: 16 amino acids. Unmatched junction bases numbered 13, after V lost 6 bases and J lost 5 bases. For the CDR3, the DNA is TGTGCCAGTAGAACCACAGGGGGCCGCTTGGGTACTGAAGCTTTCTTT. Residues: CASRTTGGRLGTEAFF.

The chain combines TRBV27 with TRBJ2-5; no reliable D call. CDR1 is MNHEY, CDR2 SMNVEV, per germline (reference sequence). Trimming shortened V by 3 bases and J by 3 bases, and 8 bases separated the two germline ends. The length of the CDR3 is 13 residues. The CDR3: CASSFSGKETQYF. DNA for the CDR3: TGTGCCAGCAGTTTTTCGGGTAAAGAGACCCAGTACTTC.

The CDR3: CASSPKPGQGNTIYF. The CDR3 bases are TGTGCCAGCAGCCCTAAACCGGGACAGGGAAACACCATATATTTT. V and J are TRBV16 and TRBJ1-3; TRBD1 matches 7 bases. Trimming cost V 4 bases and J 4 bases; bases outside gene matches: 7. This CDR3 region has 15 residues. The germline CDR1 and CDR2 sequences are KGHSY and FQNENV.

V is TRBV15 and J is TRBJ2-5; TRBD2 matches 8 bases. Germline lookup yields CDR1 LNHNV and CDR2 YYDKDF (reference sequence). The CDR3 runs 15 residues. The J segment lost 7 bases and the V segment lost 5 bases, leaving 12 bases of the junction unmatched. This chain's CDR3 is CATSPGAVAGGTQYF. Here the CDR3 DNA reads TGTGCCACCAGCCCCGGGGCAGTCGCGGGGGGGACCCAGTACTTC.

This clone was found a few times. J is TRBJ2-1 and V is TRBV19, with TRBD2 as a possible D gene (5 bases). The V gene lost 4 bases and the J gene lost 9 bases, with 10 bases spanning the gap. In germline, CDR1 is LNHDA, CDR2 SQIVND (reference sequence). This CDR3 comprises 12 residues. In nucleotides, the CDR3 is TGTGCCAGTAGTACGAGAGGAGGTGAGCAGTTCTTC. Its protein product is CASSTRGGEQFF.